Shown below are 15 T cell receptor beta chains from a single sample sequenced in a study of cytomegalovirus exposure and HLA in healthy donors. Researchers ran the PCR with 60 Vbeta and 13 Jbeta primers. Generated by immunoSEQ multiplex PCR, the TCRdb table keeps only in-frame clones and is missing some. This sample has about 130,000 clones, with about 84% found just once. Sequenced input: PBMCs. The receptors shown here come from a boy younger than 18 in good health and CMV-seronegative.

This clone was seen more than once but under ten times. V usage is TRBV9 and J usage is TRBJ1-2; 9 nucleotides agree with TRBD1. The CDR3 is made up of 15 amino acids. Germline V gene data show CDR1 as SGDLS and CDR2 as YYNGEE. V lost 1 base, J lost 1 base, and 2 bases stayed unmatched. CDR3 amino acids: CASSVSDRGNYGYTF. CDR3 coding DNA: TGTGCCAGCAGCGTATCGGACAGGGGTAACTATGGCTACACCTTC.

The chain is built from TRBV5-1 and TRBJ2-7; 15 nucleotides agree with TRBD2. The CDR3 sequence is 16 residues long. Trimming removed 3 bases from V and 2 bases from J; junction bases left unmatched: 3. The germline CDR1 and CDR2 sequences are SGHRS and YFSETQ. CDR3 bases: TGCGCCAGCAGCTCGGGGACTAGCGGGAGGCCCTACGAGCAGTACTTC. Its translation: CASSSGTSGRPYEQYF. Full variable domain (outside the CDR3, taken from reference TRBV5-1 and TRBJ2-7): KAGVTQTPRYLIKTRGQQVTLSCSPISGHRSVSWYQQTPGQGLQFLFEYFSETQRNKGNFPGRFSGRQFSNSRSEMNVSTLELGDSALYLCASSSGTSGRPYEQYFGPGTRLTVT.

A single count supports this clone. The rearrangement joins TRBV12-5 to TRBJ2-7; 9 bases line up with TRBD2. Germline CDR1 and CDR2: LGHNT and FRNRAP. V was pared by 5 bases and J by 4 bases, with 6 bases of the junction left unmatched. There are 14 residues in the CDR3. The chain's CDR3 is CASGVAGVMYEQYF. Written as DNA, the CDR3 is TGTGCTAGTGGTGTAGCGGGAGTTATGTACGAGCAGTACTTC.

This chain joins TRBV30 and TRBJ2-5, with TRBD2 matching over 7 bases. Trimming at V came to 2 bases and at J to 14 bases, leaving 8 bases not matched to a gene. Looked up from germline, CDR1 is GTSNPN and CDR2 is SVGIG (reference sequence). This CDR3 is 11 amino acids long. DNA of the CDR3: TGTGCCTGGAGTTCCCTAGCGGACTCTTACTTC. Translation: CAWSSLADSYF.

CDR3 region: CASSEGFYEQYF. In nucleotides, the CDR3 is TGTGCCAGCAGTGAGGGCTTCTACGAGCAGTACTTC. The rearrangement uses TRBV2 and TRBJ2-7, with no clear D. Germline-derived CDR1 and CDR2 are SNHLY and FYNNEI. Trimming cost V 3 bases and J 3 bases, with 6 bases left between them. This CDR3 region has 12 residues.

The CDR3 sequence: CASSLGSGSETQYF. The CDR3 nucleotides read TGCGCCAGCAGCTTGGGATCAGGGTCAGAGACCCAGTACTTC. The chain links TRBV5-1 to TRBJ2-5; possible D gene TRBD1, 5 bases. CDR3 length: 14 amino acids. Trimming took 0 bases from V and 4 from J, leaving 10 bases between them. Germline-derived CDR1 and CDR2 are SGHRS and YFSETQ.

The chain links TRBV19 to TRBJ2-7; D is perhaps TRBD1 or TRBD2 (7 bases each). This CDR3 has 13 amino acids. CDR1 and CDR2 from the germline V gene are LNHDA and SQIVND (reference sequence). Trimming stripped 10 bases from V and 3 bases from J, with 16 bases between. The DNA for the CDR3 is TGTGCCACTAGACAGGGAGGGCTCTACGAGCAGTACTTC. This translates into CATRQGGLYEQYF.

The V call is TRBV10-2, the J call TRBJ1-1; D not resolved. The CDR3 has 12 amino acids. Trimming cost V 3 bases and J 0 bases, with 2 bases left between them. The germline CDR1 and CDR2 sequences are WSHSY and SAAADI. In DNA, the CDR3 is TGCGCCAGCAGTGACTTGAACACTGAAGCTTTCTTT. Its protein product is CASSDLNTEAFF.

The rearrangement links TRBV30 to TRBJ2-7; tentatively, D is TRBD1 (5 bases). Trimming pared 6 bases from V and 5 bases from J, leaving 14 bases between. Germline CDR1 reads GTSNPN; CDR2 reads SVGIG (reference sequence). This CDR3 has 12 amino acids. Here the CDR3 reads CACAAGYDEQYF. In nucleotides, the CDR3 is TGTGCCTGTGCCGCAGGGTACGACGAGCAGTACTTC.

This chain connects TRBV10-2 to TRBJ2-7, with TRBD2 identical over 11 bases. The CDR3 sequence is 15 residues long. Germline lookup yields CDR1 WSHSY and CDR2 SAAADI. J was trimmed by 2 bases and V by 6 bases; bases with no gene match: 6. The CDR3 coding sequence is TGCGCCAGCAGCCCCGGACTAGCGGGCGCCTACGAGCAGTACTTC. As protein: CASSPGLAGAYEQYF.

V gene TRBV29-1 combines with J gene TRBJ2-1, with a tentative D call TRBD2 (5 bases). Germline lookup yields CDR1 SQVTM and CDR2 ANQGSEA. This CDR3 comprises 14 residues. Trimming shortened V by 4 bases and J by 0 bases, and 10 bases separated the two germline ends. The CDR3 region is CSVVGSVSYNEQFF. CDR3 DNA sequence: TGCAGCGTTGTGGGGAGCGTCTCCTACAATGAGCAGTTCTTC.

A few counts support this clone. The V call is TRBV4-1, the J call TRBJ2-1; 13 bases align to TRBD2. J was trimmed by 4 bases and V by 4 bases; bases with no gene match: 7. The germline gives CDR1 MGHRA, CDR2 YSYEKL. The CDR3 runs to 17 residues. The DNA of the CDR3 is TGCGCCAGCAGCCGGGGGGGACTAGCGGGGTTATACAATGAGCAGTTCTTC. It codes for CASSRGGLAGLYNEQFF.

The chain couples TRBV7-8 to TRBJ1-1, with 9 nucleotides matching TRBD1. The CDR3 is made up of 18 amino acids. Germline V lookup: CDR1 SGHVS, CDR2 FQNEAQ. V dropped 5 bases and J dropped 3; count of bases not matched to a gene: 16. The DNA for the CDR3 is TGTGCCAGCAGCCTCCCCAAACAGGGGGCTTCTTTGGACACTGAAGCTTTCTTT. It codes for CASSLPKQGASLDTEAFF.

The chain employs TRBV5-6 and TRBJ1-2; D is unclear. Deletions cut 1 base from V and 8 bases from J, with 12 bases between. The CDR3 consists of 13 residues. Per the germline V gene, CDR1 is SGHDT and CDR2 is YYEEEE. The CDR3 nucleotides read TGTGCCAGCAGCTTGCGCGGACGGGAAGGCTACACCTTC. This sequence encodes CASSLRGREGYTF. The entire variable domain, with the rest obtained from reference TRBV5-6 and TRBJ1-2, is as follows: DAGVTQSPTHLIKTRGQQVTLRCSPKSGHDTVSWYQQALGQGPQFIFQYYEEEERQRGNFPDRFSGHQFPNYSSELNVNALLLGDSALYLCASSLRGREGYTFGSGTRLTVV.

V is TRBV20-1 and J is TRBJ1-4; no firm D call. Trimming cost V 8 bases and J 7 bases, with 11 bases left between them. CDR1 and CDR2 (germline): DFQATT, SNEGSKA (reference sequence). The CDR3 loop spans 11 amino acids. CDR3 amino acids: CSSAVGEKLFF. CDR3 nucleotides: TGCAGTTCGGCGGTTGGTGAAAAACTGTTTTTT.